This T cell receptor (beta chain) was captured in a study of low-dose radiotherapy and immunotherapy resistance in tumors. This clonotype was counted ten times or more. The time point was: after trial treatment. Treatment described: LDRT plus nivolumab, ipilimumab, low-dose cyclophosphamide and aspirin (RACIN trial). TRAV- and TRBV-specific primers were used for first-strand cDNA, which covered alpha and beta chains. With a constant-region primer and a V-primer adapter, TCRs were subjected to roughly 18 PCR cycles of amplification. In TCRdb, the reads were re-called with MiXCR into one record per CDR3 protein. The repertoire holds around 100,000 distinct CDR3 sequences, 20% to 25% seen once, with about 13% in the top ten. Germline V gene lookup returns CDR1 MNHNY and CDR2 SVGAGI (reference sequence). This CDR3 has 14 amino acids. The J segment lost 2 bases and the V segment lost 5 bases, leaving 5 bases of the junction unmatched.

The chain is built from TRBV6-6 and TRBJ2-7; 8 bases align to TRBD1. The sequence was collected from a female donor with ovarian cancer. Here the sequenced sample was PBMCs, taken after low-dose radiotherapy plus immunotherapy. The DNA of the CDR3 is TGTGCCAGCAGTCGACAGGGGCCAACCTACGAGCAGTACTTC. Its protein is CASSRQGPTYEQYF.